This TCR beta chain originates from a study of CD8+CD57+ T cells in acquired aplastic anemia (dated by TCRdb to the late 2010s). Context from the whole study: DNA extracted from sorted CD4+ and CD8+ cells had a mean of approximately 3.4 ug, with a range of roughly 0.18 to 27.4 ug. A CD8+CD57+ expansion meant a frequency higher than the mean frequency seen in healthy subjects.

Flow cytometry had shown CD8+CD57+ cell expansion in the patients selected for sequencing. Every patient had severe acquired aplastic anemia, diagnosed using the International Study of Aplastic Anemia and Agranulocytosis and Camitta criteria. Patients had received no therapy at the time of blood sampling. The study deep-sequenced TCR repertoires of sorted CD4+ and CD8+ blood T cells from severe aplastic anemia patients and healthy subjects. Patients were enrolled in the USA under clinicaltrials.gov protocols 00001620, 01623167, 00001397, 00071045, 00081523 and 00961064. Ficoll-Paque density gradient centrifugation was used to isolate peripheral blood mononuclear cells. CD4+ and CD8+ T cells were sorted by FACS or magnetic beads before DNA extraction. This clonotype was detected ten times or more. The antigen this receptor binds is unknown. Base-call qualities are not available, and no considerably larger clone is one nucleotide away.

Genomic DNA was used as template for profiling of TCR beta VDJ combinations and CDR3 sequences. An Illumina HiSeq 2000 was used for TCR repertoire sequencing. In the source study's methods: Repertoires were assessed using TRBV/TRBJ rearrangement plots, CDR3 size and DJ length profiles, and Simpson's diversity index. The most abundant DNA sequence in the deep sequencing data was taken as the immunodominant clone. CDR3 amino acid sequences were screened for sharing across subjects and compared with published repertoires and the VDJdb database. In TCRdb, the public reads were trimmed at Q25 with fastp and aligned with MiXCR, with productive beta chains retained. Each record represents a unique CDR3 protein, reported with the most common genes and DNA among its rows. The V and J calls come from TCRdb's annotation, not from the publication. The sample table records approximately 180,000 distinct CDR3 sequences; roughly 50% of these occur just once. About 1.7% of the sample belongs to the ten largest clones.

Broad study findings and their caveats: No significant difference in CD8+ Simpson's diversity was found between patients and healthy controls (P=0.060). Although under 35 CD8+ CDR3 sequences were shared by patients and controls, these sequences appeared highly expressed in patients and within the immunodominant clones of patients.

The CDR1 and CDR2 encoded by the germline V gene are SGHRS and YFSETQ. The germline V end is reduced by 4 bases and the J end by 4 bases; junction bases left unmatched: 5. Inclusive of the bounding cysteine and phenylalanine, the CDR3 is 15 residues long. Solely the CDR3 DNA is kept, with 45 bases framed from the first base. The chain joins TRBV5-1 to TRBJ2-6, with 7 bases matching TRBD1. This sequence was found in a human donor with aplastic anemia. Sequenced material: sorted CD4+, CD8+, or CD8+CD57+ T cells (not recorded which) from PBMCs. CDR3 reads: CASSRGGAGANVLTF. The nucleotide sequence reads TGCGCCAGCAGCCGAGGGGGCGCCGGGGCCAACGTCCTGACTTTC.